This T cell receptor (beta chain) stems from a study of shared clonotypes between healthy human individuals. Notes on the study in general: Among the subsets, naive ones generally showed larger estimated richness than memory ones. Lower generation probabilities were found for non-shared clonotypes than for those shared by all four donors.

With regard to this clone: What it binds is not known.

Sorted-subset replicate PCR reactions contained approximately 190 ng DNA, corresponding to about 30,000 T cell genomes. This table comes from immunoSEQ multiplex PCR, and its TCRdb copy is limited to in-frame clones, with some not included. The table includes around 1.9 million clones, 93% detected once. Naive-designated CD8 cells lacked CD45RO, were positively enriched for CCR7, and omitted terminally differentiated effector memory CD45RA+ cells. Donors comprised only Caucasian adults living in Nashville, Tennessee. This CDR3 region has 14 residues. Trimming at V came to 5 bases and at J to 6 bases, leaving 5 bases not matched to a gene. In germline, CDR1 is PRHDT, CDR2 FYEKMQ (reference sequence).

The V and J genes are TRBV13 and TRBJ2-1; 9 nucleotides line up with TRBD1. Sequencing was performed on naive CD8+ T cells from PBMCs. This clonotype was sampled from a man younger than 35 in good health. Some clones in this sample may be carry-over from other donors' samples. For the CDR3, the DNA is TGTGCCAGCAGCCCACAGGGGGCGCCCAATGAGCAGTTCTTC. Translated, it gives CASSPQGAPNEQFF.